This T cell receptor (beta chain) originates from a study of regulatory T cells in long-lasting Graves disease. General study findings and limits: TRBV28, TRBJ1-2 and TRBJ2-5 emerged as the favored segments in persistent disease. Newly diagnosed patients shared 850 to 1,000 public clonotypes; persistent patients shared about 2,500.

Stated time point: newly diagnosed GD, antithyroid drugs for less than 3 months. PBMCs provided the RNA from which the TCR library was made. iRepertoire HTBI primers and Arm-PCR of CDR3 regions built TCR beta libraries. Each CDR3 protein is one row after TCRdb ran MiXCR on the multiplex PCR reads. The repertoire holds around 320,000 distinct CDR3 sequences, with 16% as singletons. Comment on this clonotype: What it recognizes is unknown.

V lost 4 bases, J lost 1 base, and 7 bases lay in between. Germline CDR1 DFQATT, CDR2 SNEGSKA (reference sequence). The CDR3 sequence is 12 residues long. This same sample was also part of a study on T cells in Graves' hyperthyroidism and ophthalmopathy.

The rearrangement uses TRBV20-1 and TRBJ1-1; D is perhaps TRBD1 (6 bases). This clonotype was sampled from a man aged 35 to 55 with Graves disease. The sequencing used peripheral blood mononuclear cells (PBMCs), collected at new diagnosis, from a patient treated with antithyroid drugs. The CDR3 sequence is CSATGQNTEAFF. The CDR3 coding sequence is TGCAGTGCTACGGGACAGAACACTGAAGCTTTCTTT.